This T cell receptor (beta chain) comes out of a study of T-cell reconstitution after alpha-beta-depleted transplantation in children. Trimming removed 6 bases from V and 0 bases from J, with 15 bases in between. The CDR3 is made up of 16 amino acids. TCRbeta library construction was performed incorporating unique molecular identifiers. MiXCR, applied by TCRdb to the PCR reads, yields one record per CDR3 protein. Of over 400,000 distinct CDR3 sequences listed, under 15% were seen once; the top ten hold under 7%. The chain carries TRBV12-3 or TRBV12-4 and TRBJ2-1, with D tentatively TRBD2 (6 bases). The sample in question was PBMCs from the stem cell graft donor, obtained from the stem cell graft. The TCR sequence derives from a human donor who donated a stem cell graft to a child with combined immunodeficiency. CDR3 DNA sequence: TGTGCCAGCAGAACCGCGACTAGGAGCTCCTACAATGAGCAGTTCTTC. This codes for CASRTATRSSYNEQFF.